This TCR beta chain originates from a study of blood T cell repertoires in COVID-19. In the study overall: Whether acute or convalescent, the COVID-19 samples came from the United States, Italy and Spain. From T cells, B-cell-depleted T cells, or PBMCs came the material, which was cDNA or gDNA.

Original methodology: How many nucleated cells were present was estimated from reference gene primer amplification. Sequencing was performed with immunoSEQ multiplex PCR; in TCRdb, only in-frame clones are kept and a portion is missing. The V and J calls and clone size were taken over from that table, and D and trimming were inferred from the DNA. The sample holds hundreds of thousands of clones, about nine tenths seen once. CDR3 size: 14 residues. Germline V gene sequence: CDR1 SGHNT, CDR2 YENEEA. Trimming cost V 1 base and J 2 bases, with 9 bases left between them. This clonotype originated in a man aged 55 to 70 who had recovered from COVID-19. This chain joins TRBV11-3 and TRBJ2-7; tentatively, D is TRBD1 (5 bases). The sequencing input was peripheral blood. The CDR3: CASSLGTPPYEQYF. The CDR3 region has the DNA TGTGCCAGCAGCTTAGGGACACCTCCCTACGAGCAGTACTTC.